This TCR beta chain was captured by sequencing in a study of cytomegalovirus exposure and HLA in healthy donors. Per germline, CDR1 SEHNR and CDR2 FQNEAQ (reference sequence). Trimming at V came to 2 bases and at J to 1 base, leaving 6 bases not matched to a gene. This CDR3 comprises 16 residues. TCRdb keeps only in-frame clones here, not all; method: immunoSEQ multiplex PCR. The repertoire holds fewer than 250,000 clones, with roughly 83% as singletons. This clonotype was obtained from a woman aged 18-29 years in good health and CMV-seronegative. V and J are TRBV7-9 and TRBJ1-2; 8 bases agree with TRBD1. The sequencing sample was made of PBMCs. CDR3 coding DNA: TGTGCCAGCAGCTTACCTCTGACAGGGGATAACTATGGCTACACCTTC. Translating gives CASSLPLTGDNYGYTF.